This T cell receptor beta chain was sequenced during a study of T cells in Graves' hyperthyroidism and ophthalmopathy. Study-wide findings and caveats: Model output signaled ophthalmopathy a median roughly 6.1 months ahead of onset.

Amplification targeted TCR beta CDR3 regions from RNA transcripts. The primer set for the first-round RT-PCR of the TCR CDR3 was HTBI. TCRdb processed the multiplex PCR reads anew with MiXCR; each CDR3 protein has one entry. Of under 250,000 distinct CDR3 sequences listed, roughly a quarter are singletons. Diagnosis relied on clinical symptoms, serum thyroxine and TRAb, thyroid ultrasound and orbital computed tomography. This clonotype was seen more than once but under ten times. Its antigen is undetermined. The receptor comes from a woman between 35 and 50 years old with Graves' ophthalmopathy. Sequencing used blood.

The CDR3 reads CASSQDFPPLQGGEKLFF. CDR3 in DNA: TGCGCCAGCAGCCAAGATTTCCCACCATTACAGGGTGGTGAAAAACTGTTTTTT. The chain couples TRBV4-1 to TRBJ1-4, with D possibly being TRBD1 (6 bases). This CDR3 has 18 residues. Deletions cut 0 bases from V and 7 bases from J, with 21 bases between. Germline lookup yields CDR1 MGHRA and CDR2 YSYEKL.